The 22 T cell receptor beta chains below were found in one sample sequenced in a study of OX40 agonist ivuxolimab in advanced cancers. The library was built by means of the immunoSEQ multiplex PCR assay. TCRdb mirrors the immuneACCESS table, restricted to in-frame sequences. Some clones are absent from its copies; in checked studies, under half trace to an unresolved V gene, and the reason for the others is unknown. This sample comprises 100,000 or so clones, approximately 90% of them detected only once. The ten largest clones represent 0.81% of the sample. Source: CD4+ or CD8+ T cells sorted from blood, taken in a trial of the OX40 agonist ivuxolimab. Receptors originate from an adult with an advanced solid tumor such as melanoma, head and neck, liver or kidney cancer.

This chain joins TRBV7-3 and TRBJ2-5, with 10 bases fitting TRBD2. V gave up 5 bases and J gave up 4 bases; unmatched junction bases: 7. Germline values: CDR1 SGHTA, CDR2 FQGTGA. This CDR3 spans 15 amino acids. In nucleotides, the CDR3 is TGTGCCAGCAGCCCAGGACTAGCGGTCAGAGAGACCCAGTACTTC. Encoded protein: CASSPGLAVRETQYF.

The rearrangement links TRBV6-5 to TRBJ1-2; 8 nucleotides line up with TRBD1. The CDR3 has 15 amino acids. J was trimmed by 7 bases and V by 4 bases; bases with no gene match: 11. The germline V gene has CDR1 MNHEY and CDR2 SVGAGI. The CDR3 loop reads CASSSPRQGALGYTF. The CDR3 nucleotides read TGTGCCAGCAGTTCCCCCCGGCAGGGGGCGCTTGGCTACACCTTC.

The chain is built from TRBV6-1 and TRBJ1-1; D not resolved. Germline lookup yields CDR1 MNHNS and CDR2 SASEGT. V shed 5 bases and J shed 3 bases, with 4 bases lying between them. The CDR3 has 11 residues. The CDR3 DNA sequence: TGTGCCAGCAGTAGGGACACTGAAGCTTTCTTT. Its protein is CASSRDTEAFF.

This clone has just one count. This chain uses TRBV27 with TRBJ2-5; 7 bases align to TRBD1. CDR1 is MNHEY, CDR2 SMNVEV, per germline (reference sequence). The CDR3 is 14 amino acids. The junction had 8 bases not matched to a gene; V was cut back by 5 bases and J by 5 bases. Here the CDR3 DNA reads TGTGCCAGCAGTCTTACCTTCAGGGGGGAGACCCAGTACTTC. This encodes CASSLTFRGETQYF.

The CDR3 DNA reads TGTGCCAGCAGCTTCCCGCCTCCTTTCGGGCGGGGGGGGACTGAAGCTTTCTTT. Protein: CASSFPPPFGRGGTEAFF. The J gene is TRBJ1-1, the V gene TRBV5-8, with D tentatively TRBD1 (5 bases). CDR1 SGHTS and CDR2 YDEGEE come from the germline V gene. V lost 2 bases and J lost 5, with 25 bases in between. This CDR3 is 18 amino acids long.

This chain joins TRBV6-5 and TRBJ1-2; D is undetermined. This CDR3 region has 14 residues. Germline V gives CDR1 MNHEY, CDR2 SVGAGI. Between the trimmed V and J ends, which lost 0 bases and 8 bases, there was a span of 13 bases. CDR3 region: CASSYSGRAEGYTF. The CDR3 nucleotides are TGTGCCAGCAGTTACTCGGGCAGAGCCGAGGGCTACACCTTC.

The CDR3 protein is CASSPLSTDTQYF. The CDR3, as DNA: TGTGCCAGCAGTCCCCTCAGCACAGATACGCAGTATTTT. This chain links TRBV27 with TRBJ2-3; D ambiguous. The CDR3 is 13 residues long. Germline V gene lookup returns CDR1 MNHEY and CDR2 SMNVEV (reference sequence). Trimming left V 5 bases short and J 0 bases short, with 6 bases between.

The chain combines TRBV6-8 with TRBJ2-5; D unclear. V shed 2 bases and J shed 8 bases, with 12 bases lying between them. CDR1 is MNHGY, CDR2 SAAAGT, per germline. This CDR3 comprises 13 residues. The CDR3 bases are TGTGCCAGCAGTTACGACTCCACGACCACCCAGTACTTC. It translates to CASSYDSTTTQYF.

The chain employs TRBV6-5 and TRBJ1-2, with 8 bases fitting TRBD1. This CDR3 spans 15 amino acids. V was clipped by 4 bases and J by 9 bases; unmatched bases: 13. Germline V lookup: CDR1 MNHEY, CDR2 SVGAGI. CDR3: CASSFRPGTGWSYTF. CDR3 nucleotides: TGTGCCAGCAGTTTTCGCCCCGGGACAGGATGGAGCTACACCTTC.

The chain carries TRBV19 and TRBJ1-5; a possible D gene is TRBD1 (5 bases). This CDR3 is built from 14 residues. V was trimmed by 5 bases and J by 4 bases, leaving 12 bases between them. Germline CDR1 and CDR2: LNHDA and SQIVND (reference sequence). In DNA, the CDR3 is TGTGCCAGTAGTGGGGGGGGAGGAAATCAGCCCCAGCATTTT. Encoded protein: CASSGGGGNQPQHF.

The chain has TRBV7-9 and TRBJ1-2; unclear D gene. Per the germline V gene, CDR1 is SEHNR and CDR2 is FQNEAQ (reference sequence). The CDR3 is made up of 14 amino acids. Trimming removed 5 bases from V and 2 bases from J, with 12 bases in between. This CDR3 is CASSRNPTNYGYTF. The CDR3 DNA is TGTGCCAGCAGCCGTAATCCCACCAACTATGGCTACACCTTC.

The chain joins TRBV18 to TRBJ1-1; D is possibly TRBD1 (5 bases). Per germline, CDR1 KGHSH and CDR2 LQKENI. The germline V and J ends were trimmed by 3 bases and 1 base, with 12 bases remaining between them. This CDR3 is 15 amino acids long. The CDR3 DNA reads as TGTGCCAGCTCACCCGTCGGGCAGGGGAACACTGAAGCTTTCTTT. This encodes CASSPVGQGNTEAFF.

V usage is TRBV5-8 and J usage is TRBJ2-5, with TRBD2 identical over 12 bases. The J call may be mistaken, given a closer DNA end match to TRBJ2-7. The CDR3 contains 14 residues. CDR1 is SGHTS, CDR2 YDEGEE, per germline. The CDR3 DNA is TGTGCCAGCAGAAGACTAGCGGGAGCCAACGAGCAGTACTTC. Translation gives CASRRLAGANEQYF.

J is TRBJ2-3 and V is TRBV19, with 9 nucleotides matching TRBD2. The germline V gene encodes CDR1 LNHDA and CDR2 SQIVND (reference sequence). Losses at the gene ends were 3 bases for V and 3 bases for J; bases not matched to a gene: 4. The CDR3 is 15 amino acids. CDR3 nucleotide sequence: TGTGCCAGTAGTATTGTAGCGGGAGAGACAGATACGCAGTATTTT. This encodes CASSIVAGETDTQYF.

The rearrangement uses TRBV4-3 and TRBJ1-1; D uncertain. The CDR3 is made up of 13 amino acids. Per the germline V gene, CDR1 is LGHNA and CDR2 is YSLEER. V lost 1 base, J lost 1 base, and 4 bases lay in between. In nucleotides, the CDR3 is TGCGCCAGCAGCCAAGGACGGAACACTGAAGCTTTCTTT. This translates into CASSQGRNTEAFF.

J is TRBJ2-1 and V is TRBV11-3, with unresolved D. The germline V and J ends were trimmed by 2 bases and 7 bases, with 12 bases remaining between them. CDR1 and CDR2 (germline): SGHNT, YENEEA. This CDR3 comprises 14 residues. The CDR3 bases are TGTGCCAGCAGCTTAACCCCAGACCGGAATGAGCAGTTCTTC. Protein: CASSLTPDRNEQFF.

V is TRBV9 and J is TRBJ2-1; D might be TRBD2 (6 bases). From germline, CDR1 is SGDLS and CDR2 YYNGEE. This CDR3 contains 16 residues. V lost 3 bases and J lost 4, with 17 bases in between. For the CDR3, the DNA is TGTGCCAGCAGCGCCACCCCTAGCGCAGCGTACAATGAGCAGTTCTTC. This codes for CASSATPSAAYNEQFF.

V gene TRBV7-8 combines with J gene TRBJ2-7; D perhaps matches TRBD2 (5 bases). CDR3 length equals 12 residues. Germline V lookup: CDR1 SGHVS, CDR2 FQNEAQ. V dropped 0 bases and J dropped 9 bases, with 9 bases sitting between them. CDR3 residues: CASSLAGRGQYF. The CDR3 DNA reads as TGTGCCAGCAGCTTAGCGGGGAGAGGGCAGTACTTC.

The CDR3 spells CASGARPGEQFF. The CDR3 DNA sequence: TGTGCCAGCGGGGCCCGACCGGGTGAGCAGTTCTTC. This chain links TRBV7-3 with TRBJ2-1; TRBD1 is a possible D gene (5 bases). Germline-derived CDR1 and CDR2 are SGHTA and FQGTGA. V was pared by 8 bases and J by 9 bases, with 14 bases between. This CDR3 is 12 amino acids long.

The chain recombines TRBV4-1 with TRBJ2-1; 10 positions agree with TRBD2. The CDR3 is made up of 16 amino acids. Germline V gives CDR1 MGHRA, CDR2 YSYEKL. Trimming removed 5 bases from V and 8 bases from J; junction bases left unmatched: 12. The CDR3 sequence: CASSRVGSGRSHEQFF. CDR3 in DNA: TGCGCCAGCAGCAGGGTAGGTAGCGGGAGGTCCCATGAGCAGTTCTTC.

The gene calls are TRBV11-2 and TRBJ2-1; TRBD2 matches at 13 bases. J lost 0 bases, V lost 7 bases, and 6 bases had no gene match. Germline assignment: CDR1 SGHAT and CDR2 FQNNGV. This CDR3 is built from 17 residues. The DNA of the CDR3 is TGTGCCAGCACCACGAGGACTAGCGGGAGCTCCTACAATGAGCAGTTCTTC. Encoded protein: CASTTRTSGSSYNEQFF.

The chain's CDR3 is CASSPGTGGYQPQHF. The CDR3 DNA reads as TGTGCCAGCAGCCCCGGGACAGGGGGTTATCAGCCCCAGCATTTT. The chain has TRBV6-1 and TRBJ1-5; 11 bases are shared with TRBD1. The V segment lost 6 bases and the J segment 5 bases; nucleotides outside the gene matches: 6. The CDR3 is 15 amino acids. Germline values: CDR1 MNHNS, CDR2 SASEGT.